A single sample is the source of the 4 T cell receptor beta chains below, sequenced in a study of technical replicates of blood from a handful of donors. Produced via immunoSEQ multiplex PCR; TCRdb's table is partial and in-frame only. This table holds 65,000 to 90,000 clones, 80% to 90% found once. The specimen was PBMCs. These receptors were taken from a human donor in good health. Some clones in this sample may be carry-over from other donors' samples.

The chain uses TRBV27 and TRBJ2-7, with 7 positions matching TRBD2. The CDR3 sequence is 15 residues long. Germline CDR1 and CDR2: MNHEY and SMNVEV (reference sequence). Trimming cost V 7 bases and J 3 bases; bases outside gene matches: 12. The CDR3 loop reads CASMRKRGGDYEQYF. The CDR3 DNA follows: TGTGCCAGCATGAGAAAGCGGGGAGGGGACTACGAGCAGTACTTC.

CDR3 sequence (DNA): TGTGCCAGCAGCTTAGAAGGGTTCCAGGGTCAGCCCCAGCATTTT. Its translation is CASSLEGFQGQPQHF. The rearrangement links TRBV11-2 to TRBJ1-5; possible D gene TRBD1, 5 bases. With 0 bases removed from V and 6 bases from J, the gap between germline ends came to 12 bases. In germline, CDR1 is SGHAT, CDR2 FQNNGV. This CDR3 has 15 residues.

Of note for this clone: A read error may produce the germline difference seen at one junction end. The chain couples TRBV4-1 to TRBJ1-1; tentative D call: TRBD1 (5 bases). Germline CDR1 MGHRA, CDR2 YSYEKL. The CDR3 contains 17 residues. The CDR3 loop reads CASSQLWKDGGATEALF. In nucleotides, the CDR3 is TGCGCCAGCAGCCAACTATGGAAGGACGGCGGGGCCACTGAAGCTCTCTTT.

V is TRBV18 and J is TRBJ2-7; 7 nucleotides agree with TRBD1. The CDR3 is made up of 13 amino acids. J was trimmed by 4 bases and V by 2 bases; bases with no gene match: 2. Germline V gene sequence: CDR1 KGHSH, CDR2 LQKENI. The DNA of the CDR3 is TGTGCCAGCTCACCAAGACAGGGTTACGAGCAGTACTTC. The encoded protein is CASSPRQGYEQYF.